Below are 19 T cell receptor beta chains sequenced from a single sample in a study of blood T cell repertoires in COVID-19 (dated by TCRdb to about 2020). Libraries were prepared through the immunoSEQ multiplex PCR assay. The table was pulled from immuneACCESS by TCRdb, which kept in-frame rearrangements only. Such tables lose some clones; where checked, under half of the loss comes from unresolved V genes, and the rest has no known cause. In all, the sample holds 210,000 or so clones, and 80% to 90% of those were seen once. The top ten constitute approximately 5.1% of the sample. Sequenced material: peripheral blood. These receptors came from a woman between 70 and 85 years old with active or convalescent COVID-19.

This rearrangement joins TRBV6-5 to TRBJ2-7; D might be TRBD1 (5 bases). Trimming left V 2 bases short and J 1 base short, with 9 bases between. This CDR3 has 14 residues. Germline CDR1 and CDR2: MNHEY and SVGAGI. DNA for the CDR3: TGTGCCAGCAGTTACGGGGCTCAATCCTACGAGCAGTACTTC. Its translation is CASSYGAQSYEQYF.

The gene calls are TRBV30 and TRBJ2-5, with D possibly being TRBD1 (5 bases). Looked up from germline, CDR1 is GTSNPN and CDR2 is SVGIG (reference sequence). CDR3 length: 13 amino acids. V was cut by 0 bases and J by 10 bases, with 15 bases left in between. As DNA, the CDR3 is TGTGCCTGGAGTGTGGCGAACAAAAGGGGCCAGTACTTC. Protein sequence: CAWSVANKRGQYF.

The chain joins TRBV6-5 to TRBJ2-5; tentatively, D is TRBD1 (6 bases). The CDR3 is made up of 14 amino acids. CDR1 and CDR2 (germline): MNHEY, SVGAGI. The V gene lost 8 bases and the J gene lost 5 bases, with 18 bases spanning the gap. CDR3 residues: CASSRGPGVETQYF. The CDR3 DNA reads TGTGCCAGCTCCAGGGGACCGGGCGTGGAGACCCAGTACTTC.

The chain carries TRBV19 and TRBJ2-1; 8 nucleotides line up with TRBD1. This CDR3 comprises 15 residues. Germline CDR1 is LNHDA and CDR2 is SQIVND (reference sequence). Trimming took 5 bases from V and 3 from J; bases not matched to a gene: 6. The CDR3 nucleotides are TGTGCCAGTAGTTCAGGGGGCAGTAACTACAATGAGCAGTTCTTC. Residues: CASSSGGSNYNEQFF.

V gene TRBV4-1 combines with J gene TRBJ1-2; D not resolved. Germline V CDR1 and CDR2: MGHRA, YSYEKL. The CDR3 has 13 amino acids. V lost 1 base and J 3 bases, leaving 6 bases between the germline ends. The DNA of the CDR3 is TGCGCCAGCAGCCAAGTCGTCTACTATGGCTACACCTTC. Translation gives CASSQVVYYGYTF.

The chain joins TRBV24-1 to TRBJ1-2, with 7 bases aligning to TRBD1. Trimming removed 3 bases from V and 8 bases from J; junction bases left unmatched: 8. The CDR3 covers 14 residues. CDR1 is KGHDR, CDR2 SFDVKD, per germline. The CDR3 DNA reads TGTGCCACCAGTGATCCCGCAGGGGGAAGCGGCTACACCTTC. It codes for CATSDPAGGSGYTF.

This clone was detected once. Here the CDR3 DNA reads TGTGCCAGCAGCAGAACTAGCGGAGGAGCTCGGACCTACGAGCAGTACTTC. Protein product: CASSRTSGGARTYEQYF. V usage is TRBV7-8 and J usage is TRBJ2-7; 8 bases are shared with TRBD2. Looked up from germline, CDR1 is SGHVS and CDR2 is FQNEAQ. This CDR3 contains 17 residues. Trimming took 5 bases from V and 2 from J; bases not matched to a gene: 14.

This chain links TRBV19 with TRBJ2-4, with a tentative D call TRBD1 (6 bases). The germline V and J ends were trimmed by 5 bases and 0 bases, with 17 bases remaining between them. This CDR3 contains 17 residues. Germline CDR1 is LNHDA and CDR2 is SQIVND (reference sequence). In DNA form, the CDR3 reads TGTGCCAGTAGTGGGCGACAGGCCATGCTAGCCAAAAACATTCAGTACTTC. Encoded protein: CASSGRQAMLAKNIQYF.

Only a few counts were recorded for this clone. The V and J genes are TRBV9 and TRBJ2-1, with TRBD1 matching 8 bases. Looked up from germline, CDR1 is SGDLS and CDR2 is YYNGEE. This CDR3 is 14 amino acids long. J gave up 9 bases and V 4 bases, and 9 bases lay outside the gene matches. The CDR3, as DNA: TGTGCCAGCAGCCCGGGGCAGGGGGCGCCTGAGCAGTTCTTC. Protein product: CASSPGQGAPEQFF.

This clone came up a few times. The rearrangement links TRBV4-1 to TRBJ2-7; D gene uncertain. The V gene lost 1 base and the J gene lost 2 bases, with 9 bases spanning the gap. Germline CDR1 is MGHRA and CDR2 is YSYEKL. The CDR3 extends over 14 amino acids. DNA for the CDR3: TGCGCCAGCAGCCAAGTACTTCCCCCCTACGAGCAGTACTTC. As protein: CASSQVLPPYEQYF.

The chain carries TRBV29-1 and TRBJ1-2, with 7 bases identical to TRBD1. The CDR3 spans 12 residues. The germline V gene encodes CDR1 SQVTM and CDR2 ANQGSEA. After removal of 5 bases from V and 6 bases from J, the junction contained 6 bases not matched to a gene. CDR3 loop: CSVPTGFNGYTF. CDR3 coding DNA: TGCAGCGTTCCGACAGGGTTCAATGGCTACACCTTC.

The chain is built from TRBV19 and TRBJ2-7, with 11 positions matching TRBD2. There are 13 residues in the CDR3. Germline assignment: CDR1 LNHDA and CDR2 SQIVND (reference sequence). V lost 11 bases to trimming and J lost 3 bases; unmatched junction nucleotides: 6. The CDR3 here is CAASGTSGYEQYF. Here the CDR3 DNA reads TGTGCCGCATCCGGGACTAGCGGCTACGAGCAGTACTTC.

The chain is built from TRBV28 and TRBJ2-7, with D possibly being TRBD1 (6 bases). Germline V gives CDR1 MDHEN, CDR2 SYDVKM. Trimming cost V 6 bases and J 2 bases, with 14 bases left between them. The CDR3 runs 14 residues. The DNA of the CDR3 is TGTGCCAGCAGGTTCGACAGGAGACCCTACGAGCAGTACTTC. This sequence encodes CASRFDRRPYEQYF.

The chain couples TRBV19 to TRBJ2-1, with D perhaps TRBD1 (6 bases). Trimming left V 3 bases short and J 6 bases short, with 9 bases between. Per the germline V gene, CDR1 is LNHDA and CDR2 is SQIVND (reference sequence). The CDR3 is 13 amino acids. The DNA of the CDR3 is TGTGCCAGTAGTATCCAGGGGCCCAATGAGCAGTTCTTC. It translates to CASSIQGPNEQFF.

For the CDR3, the DNA is TGTGCCAGCAGTTGGGTTCCAGGGGGCGCGTTCTCTAGCAATCAGCCCCAGCATTTT. This sequence encodes CASSWVPGGAFSSNQPQHF. The genes are TRBV6-2 or TRBV6-3 and TRBJ1-5, with 8 bases lining up with TRBD1. Germline V CDR1 and CDR2: MNHEY, SVGEGT. Trimming removed 4 bases from V and 0 bases from J; junction bases left unmatched: 14. The CDR3 length is 19 residues.

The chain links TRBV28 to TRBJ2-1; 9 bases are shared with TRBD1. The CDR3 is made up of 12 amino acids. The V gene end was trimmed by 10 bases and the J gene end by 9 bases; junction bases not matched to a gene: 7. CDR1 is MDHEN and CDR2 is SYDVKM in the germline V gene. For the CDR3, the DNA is TGTGCCATTCGACAGGGGGTCGGTGAGCAGTTCTTC. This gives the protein CAIRQGVGEQFF.

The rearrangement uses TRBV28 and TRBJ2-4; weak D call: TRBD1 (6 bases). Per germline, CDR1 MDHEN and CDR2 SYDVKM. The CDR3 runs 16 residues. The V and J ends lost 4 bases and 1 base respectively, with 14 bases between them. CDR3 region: CASSSLRGRAKNIQYF. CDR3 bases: TGTGCCAGCAGTTCCCTCAGGGGAAGGGCCAAAAACATTCAGTACTTC.

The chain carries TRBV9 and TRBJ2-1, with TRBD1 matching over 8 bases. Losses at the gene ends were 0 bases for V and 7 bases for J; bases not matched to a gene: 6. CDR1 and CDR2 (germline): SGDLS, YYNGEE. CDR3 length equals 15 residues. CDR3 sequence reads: CASSVAPGTGNEQFF. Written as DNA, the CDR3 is TGTGCCAGCAGCGTAGCTCCCGGGACAGGAAATGAGCAGTTCTTC.

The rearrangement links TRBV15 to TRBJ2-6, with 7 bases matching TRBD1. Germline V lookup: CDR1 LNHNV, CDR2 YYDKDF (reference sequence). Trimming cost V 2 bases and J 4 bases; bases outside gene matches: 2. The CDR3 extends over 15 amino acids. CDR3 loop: CATSRTGAGANVLTF. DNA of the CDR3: TGTGCCACCAGCAGAACAGGGGCAGGGGCCAACGTCCTGACTTTC.